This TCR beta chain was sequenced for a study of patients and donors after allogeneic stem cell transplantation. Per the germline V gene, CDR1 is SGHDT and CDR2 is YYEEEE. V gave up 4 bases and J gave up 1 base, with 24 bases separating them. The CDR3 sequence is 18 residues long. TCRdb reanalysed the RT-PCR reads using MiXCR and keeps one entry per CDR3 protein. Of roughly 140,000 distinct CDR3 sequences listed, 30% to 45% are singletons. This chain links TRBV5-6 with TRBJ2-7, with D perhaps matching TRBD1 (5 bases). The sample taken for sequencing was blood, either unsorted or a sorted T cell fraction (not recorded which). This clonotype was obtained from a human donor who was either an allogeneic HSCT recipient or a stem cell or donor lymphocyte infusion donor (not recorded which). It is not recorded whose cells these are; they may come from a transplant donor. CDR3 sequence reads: CASSIRTSGRIGSYEQYF. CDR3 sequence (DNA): TGTGCCAGCAGCATTCGGACATCCGGAAGGATAGGGTCCTACGAGCAGTACTTC.